This T cell receptor (beta chain) was identified during a study of blood T cell repertoires in COVID-19. For the study at large: Acute and convalescent COVID-19 samples came from the United States, Italy and Spain.

Method: immunoSEQ multiplex PCR; TCRdb's copy keeps in-frame clones and lacks some. The sample lists a few hundred thousand clones; about 88% were seen once. The CDR3 loop spans 14 amino acids. The germline V gene has CDR1 SGHRS and CDR2 YFSETQ. V trimming: 4 bases; J trimming: 4 bases; junction bases outside the gene matches: 4. Participants spanned ages about 18 to 100 years and resided in roughly 22 US areas. Cohort placement rested on clinical history that participants reported themselves. Exposed participants came across a COVID-19 case within 2 weeks before study entry. Concerning this clone itself: The same CDR3 can be traced to other DNA sequences in this sample.

The sequencing sample was made of PBMCs or T cells enriched from blood (not recorded which). The origin of this receptor is a woman between 50 and 59 years old who had been exposed to COVID-19. This chain uses TRBV5-1 with TRBJ2-1, with 8 positions matching TRBD2. Here the CDR3 DNA reads TGCGCCAGCAGCCCCGGGGGGGCGTACAATGAGCAGTTCTTC. Translation gives CASSPGGAYNEQFF.